The entry below describes one T cell receptor beta chain. Its cognate antigen is unknown. The CDR3 is made up of 15 amino acids. The V and J ends lost 4 bases and 5 bases, in that order; junction bases with no gene match: 12. The germline gives CDR1 SGHRS, CDR2 YFSETQ. Clones were sequenced by immunoSEQ multiplex PCR, and TCRdb holds only the in-frame ones, with some missing. The table records fewer than 50,000 clones, roughly 86% of them present only once. The data stem from a study of T cell clones after liver transplantation. Whole-study context: Tolerance: complete withdrawal held at least one year, liver enzymes staying within twice normal.

General observations from the study: A significant post-transplant drop in circulating graft-donor-reactive CD4 TCRbeta sequences occurred in most of the 8 subjects.

This TCR came from a human patient who received a liver transplant. Some of the T cells might come from the graft donor. The sequencing here drew on CD4+ T cells from blood, taken 24 months after liver transplant. The chain uses TRBV5-1 and TRBJ2-7; 7 positions agree with TRBD1. Here the CDR3 DNA reads TGCGCCAGCAGCGTCTCGACAGGGAATATCAACGAGCAGTACTTC. Translation: CASSVSTGNINEQYF. The full variable domain, rest sourced from reference TRBV5-1 and TRBJ2-7, is KAGVTQTPRYLIKTRGQQVTLSCSPISGHRSVSWYQQTPGQGLQFLFEYFSETQRNKGNFPGRFSGRQFSNSRSEMNVSTLELGDSALYLCASSVSTGNINEQYFGPGTRLTVT.